This TCR beta chain derives from a study of blood T cell repertoires in COVID-19 (dated by TCRdb to 2020 to 2021). Concerning the study at large: Collaborator samples came from the United States, Italy and Spain and covered acute and convalescent phases of COVID-19. Samples came from the ongoing ImmuneRACE study (first 160 participants) plus 1,254 subjects from 6 global collaborators. Where HLA class I and class II types were available, the types were taken from metadata supplied by the sample provider, not from assay-based typing. The prospective study material was composed of cDNA or gDNA derived from T cells, B-cell-depleted T cells, or PBMCs. Sample metadata almost always included a de-identified subject ID, COVID-19 status, age in years and sex. Deeply sampled blood TCRbeta repertoires from subjects exposed to, actively infected with, or recovered from COVID-19 were included in the dataset. A freely available public database, intended as a resource for researchers studying the immune response to SARS-CoV-2, is where the repertoires were released.

Summary of the overall study and its limitations: The quantity of clinical and demographic metadata differed by source and by participant and was supplied without curation.

Note on this clone: Its target antigen remains unknown. Within one base of it there is no much larger clone, and no base qualities were kept.

The immunoSEQ Assay, a bias-controlled multiplex PCR, was used to amplify TCRbeta CDR3 regions from genomic DNA. As for the authors' bioinformatics: The number of nucleated cells in each sample was estimated from the amplification of reference gene primers within the assay. Sequence reads were collapsed and filtered to measure the absolute abundance of every unique TCRbeta CDR3 rearrangement. Productive Simpson clonality was computed per sample as the square root of Simpson's diversity index over productive rearrangements. TCRdb took this table from immuneACCESS and kept in-frame rearrangements with V and J called. Such tables lack part of the clones; where checked against another copy, unresolved V genes explain under half of the gap, and the rest is unexplained. The V and J calls and clone size come from that table; D and trimming were worked out from the DNA. The sample contains 150,000 or so clones, 83% of them found a single time. The ten most abundant clones make up about an eighth of the sample.

According to the germline V gene (reference sequence), CDR1 reads SEHNR and CDR2 reads FQNEAQ. Reading from cysteine to phenylalanine, the CDR3 counts 14 amino acids. The retained sequence is limited to the CDR3, 42 bases, with the frame set at the first base. At the junction V is shortened by 1 base and J by 7 bases; bases outside the gene matches: 5. At one collaborating source in Seattle, patients were enrolled during active infection and were followed longitudinally through the course of disease. Each collaborating institution followed its own protocols to collect whole blood in K2EDTA tubes. For TCRbeta analysis, collaborator samples were shipped as frozen whole blood, as isolated PBMCs, or as DNA extracted from either sample type.

The TCR was taken from an older woman with COVID-19, enrolled during active disease. This chain is built from TRBV7-9 and TRBJ1-1, and TRBD1 matches 8 of the central bases. Sequencing was carried out using peripheral blood. CDR3 sequence: CASSLGQGRVEAFF. The DNA is as follows: TGTGCCAGCAGCTTAGGACAGGGGCGGGTTGAAGCTTTCTTT.